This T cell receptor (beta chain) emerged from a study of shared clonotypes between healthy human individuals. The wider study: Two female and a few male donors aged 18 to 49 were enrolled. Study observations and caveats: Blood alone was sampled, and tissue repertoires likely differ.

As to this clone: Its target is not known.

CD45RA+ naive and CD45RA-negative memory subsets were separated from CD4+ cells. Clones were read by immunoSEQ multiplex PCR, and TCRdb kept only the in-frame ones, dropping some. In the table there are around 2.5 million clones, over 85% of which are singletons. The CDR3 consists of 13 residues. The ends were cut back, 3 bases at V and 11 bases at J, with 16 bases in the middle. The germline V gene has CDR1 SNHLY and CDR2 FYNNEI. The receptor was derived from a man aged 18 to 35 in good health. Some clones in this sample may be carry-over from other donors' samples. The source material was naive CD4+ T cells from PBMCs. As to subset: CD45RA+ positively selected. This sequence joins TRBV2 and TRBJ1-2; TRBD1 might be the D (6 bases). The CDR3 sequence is CASSDGRGVPYTF. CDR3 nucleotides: TGTGCCAGCAGTGACGGCAGGGGCGTCCCTTACACCTTC.